The 25 T cell receptor beta chains listed next were all sequenced from one sample in a study of CD8+ T cells in alopecia areata. Isolated RNA was reverse transcribed into cDNA used as the sequencing template. Assay: immunoSEQ multiplex PCR; the TCRdb copy retains only in-frame clones and omits some. The profile shows about 120,000 clones, under 40% of them singletons. Sequencing was performed on CD4+ T cells sorted from blood. These receptor sequences come from a human donor with alopecia areata.

The J gene is TRBJ2-2, the V gene TRBV4-3; 11 nucleotides agree with TRBD2. CDR1 LGHNA and CDR2 YSLEER come from the germline V gene. V was clipped by 3 bases and J by 6 bases; unmatched bases: 9. The CDR3 sequence is 17 residues long. The CDR3 sequence: CASSHLLAGVGAGELFF. In DNA, the CDR3 is TGCGCCAGCAGCCATTTACTAGCGGGAGTAGGGGCCGGGGAGCTGTTTTTT.

The rearrangement links TRBV23-1 to TRBJ2-5; 7 bases agree with TRBD2. TRBV23-1 is treated as an ORF (open reading frame) with a function not yet certain. The CDR3 consists of 17 residues. The V and J ends lost 0 bases and 6 bases, in that order; junction bases with no gene match: 13. The CDR3 region has the DNA TGCGCCAGCAGTCAATCGGAGGGCGGGAGAGGTTTGAAGACCCAGTACTTC. Its protein product is CASSQSEGGRGLKTQYF.

Concerning this clone itself: A read error may account for a junction end that differs from germline. This chain links TRBV7-7 with TRBJ2-3; 10 bases match TRBD2. Germline CDR1 SSHAT, CDR2 FNYEAQ (reference sequence). This CDR3 comprises 15 residues. CDR3 loop: CASSLSGGAADTQYF. The CDR3 DNA sequence: TGTGCTAGCAGCTTAAGCGGGGGGGCCGCAGATACGCAGTATTTT.

This clone was seen more than once but under ten times. The rearrangement uses TRBV7-2 and TRBJ2-3; 11 nucleotides line up with TRBD2. Unmatched junction bases numbered 9, after V lost 5 bases and J lost 2 bases. The CDR3 contains 17 residues. CDR1 is SGHTA and CDR2 is FQGNSA in the germline V gene. Written as DNA, the CDR3 is TGTGCCAGCAGCCCTGAGGGACTAGCGGACGACACAGATACGCAGTATTTT. Amino acid sequence: CASSPEGLADDTDTQYF.

V is TRBV28 and J is TRBJ2-7, with TRBD1 identical over 7 bases. Germline-derived CDR1 and CDR2 are MDHEN and SYDVKM. This CDR3 contains 13 residues. J was trimmed by 6 bases and V by 6 bases; bases with no gene match: 8. The CDR3 DNA reads as TGTGCCAGCAGCAACGGACAGGTTATCGAGCAGTACTTC. This translates into CASSNGQVIEQYF.

The V and J genes are TRBV30 and TRBJ2-1, with D maybe TRBD1 (5 bases). Per the germline V gene, CDR1 is GTSNPN and CDR2 is SVGIG (reference sequence). The V gene lost 2 bases and the J gene lost 10 bases, with 15 bases spanning the gap. The CDR3 consists of 13 residues. The CDR3 spells CAWSSGENREQFF. In DNA form, the CDR3 reads TGTGCCTGGAGTTCGGGTGAGAACAGGGAGCAGTTCTTC.

This clone turned up a few times. V is TRBV29-1 and J is TRBJ1-1; D gene ambiguous. Germline V CDR1 and CDR2: SQVTM, ANQGSEA. The CDR3 runs to 13 residues. The V end lost 7 bases, the J end lost 3 bases, and 15 bases lay between the germline ends. The CDR3 reads CSGTQFADTEAFF. DNA of the CDR3: TGCAGCGGTACACAGTTCGCGGACACTGAAGCTTTCTTT.

The CDR3 DNA reads TGTGCCAGCAGTGGACCCGGGGGGAATTCACCCCTCCACTTT. Its translation is CASSGPGGNSPLHF. The chain joins TRBV27 to TRBJ1-6; weak D call: TRBD1 (5 bases). With 5 bases removed from V and 7 bases from J, the gap between germline ends came to 12 bases. Per the germline V gene, CDR1 is MNHEY and CDR2 is SMNVEV (reference sequence). The CDR3 sequence is 14 residues long.

This clone turned up a few times. The rearrangement links TRBV19 to TRBJ1-1; no reliable D call. The germline V and J ends were trimmed by 6 bases and 3 bases, with 14 bases remaining between them. The CDR3 is 14 amino acids. The germline V gene encodes CDR1 LNHDA and CDR2 SQIVND (reference sequence). Here the CDR3 reads CASSPQLYHTEAFF. Here the CDR3 DNA reads TGTGCCAGTAGCCCCCAGCTGTACCACACTGAAGCTTTCTTT.

This clone was counted only a few times. The rearrangement joins TRBV6-6 to TRBJ1-4; 7 bases agree with TRBD1. The germline V gene has CDR1 MNHNY and CDR2 SVGAGI (reference sequence). This CDR3 has 15 residues. V shed 4 bases, J shed 2 bases, and the junction held 4 bases outside the gene matches. The CDR3 DNA follows: TGTGCCAGCAGTTCCGAGACAGGGACTAATGAAAAACTGTTTTTT. This encodes CASSSETGTNEKLFF.

This clone showed up just a few times. The chain is built from TRBV2 and TRBJ2-1; D is perhaps TRBD1 or TRBD2 (5 bases each). Trimming removed 10 bases at V and 8 bases at J, with 15 bases between. Germline CDR1 and CDR2: SNHLY and FYNNEI. This CDR3 contains 12 residues. The CDR3 spells CAIQDLGDEQFF. CDR3 DNA: TGTGCCATACAGGACCTGGGGGATGAGCAGTTCTTC. The whole variable domain, filled in from reference TRBV2 and TRBJ2-1, reads EPEVTQTPSHQVTQMGQEVILRCVPISNHLYFYWYRQILGQKVEFLVSFYNNEISEKSEIFDDQFSVERPDGSNFTLKIRSTKLEDSAMYFCAIQDLGDEQFFGPGTRLTVL.

This rearrangement joins TRBV6-6 to TRBJ2-7; 14 bases are shared with TRBD2. Germline lookup yields CDR1 MNHNY and CDR2 SVGAGI (reference sequence). V shed 4 bases, J shed 6 bases, and the junction held 2 bases outside the gene matches. The CDR3 totals 14 residues. The CDR3 coding sequence is TGTGCCAGCAGTTTGGGACTAGCGGGAGTCGAGCAGTACTTC. It translates to CASSLGLAGVEQYF.

The chain uses TRBV29-1 and TRBJ1-5, with D unresolved. Germline values: CDR1 SQVTM, CDR2 ANQGSEA. The CDR3 totals 13 residues. V was pared by 2 bases and J by 5 bases, with 10 bases between. CDR3 amino acids: CSVESGDHQPQHF. The DNA for the CDR3 is TGCAGCGTTGAAAGCGGTGACCATCAGCCCCAGCATTTT.

This clone turned up a few times. The genes are TRBV12-5 and TRBJ2-3; weak D call: TRBD2 (5 bases). CDR3 length: 14 residues. V was clipped by 6 bases and J by 0 bases, with 10 bases between them. The germline V gene encodes CDR1 LGHNT and CDR2 FRNRAP. The CDR3 protein is CASGSGFSTDTQYF. CDR3 DNA sequence: TGTGCTAGTGGAAGCGGATTTAGCACAGATACGCAGTATTTT. Full variable domain (rest looked up from reference TRBV12-5 and TRBJ2-3): DARVTQTPRHKVTEMGQEVTMRCQPILGHNTVFWYRQTMMQGLELLAYFRNRAPLDDSGMPKDRFSAEMPDATLATLKIQPSEPRDSAVYFCASGSGFSTDTQYFGPGTRLTVL.

The J gene is TRBJ2-5, the V gene TRBV4-1, with 9 positions matching TRBD1. The V and J ends lost 0 bases and 5 bases, in that order; junction bases with no gene match: 4. Germline CDR1 MGHRA, CDR2 YSYEKL. The CDR3 loop spans 15 amino acids. CDR3 amino acids: CASSQDGQGMETQYF. The CDR3 DNA reads as TGCGCCAGCAGCCAAGATGGACAGGGGATGGAGACCCAGTACTTC.

The genes are TRBV19 and TRBJ1-5; perhaps TRBD1 as D (5 bases). Trimming pared 7 bases from V and 6 bases from J, leaving 13 bases between. The germline V gene encodes CDR1 LNHDA and CDR2 SQIVND (reference sequence). CDR3 length: 13 amino acids. In nucleotides, the CDR3 is TGTGCCAGTAACCGACAGAGGGGTCAGCCCCAGCATTTT. This translates into CASNRQRGQPQHF. The variable domain in full, completed from reference TRBV19 and TRBJ1-5, reads DGGITQSPKYLFRKEGQNVTLSCEQNLNHDAMYWYRQDPGQGLRLIYYSQIVNDFQKGDIAEGYSVSREKKESFPLTVTSAQKNPTAFYLCASNRQRGQPQHFGDGTRLSIL.

J is TRBJ1-4 and V is TRBV29-1; D gene ambiguous. The V gene lost 4 bases and the J gene lost 8 bases, with 17 bases spanning the gap. Germline V lookup: CDR1 SQVTM, CDR2 ANQGSEA. The length of the CDR3 is 14 residues. The CDR3 is CSVALAISGEKLFF. The CDR3 region has the DNA TGCAGCGTTGCCCTAGCCATTTCGGGAGAAAAACTGTTTTTT. The full variable domain, in which reference TRBV29-1 and TRBJ1-4 provide the parts outside the CDR3, is SAVISQKPSRDICQRGTSLTIQCQVDSQVTMMFWYRQQPGQSLTLIATANQGSEATYESGFVIDKFPISRPNLTFSTLTVSNMSPEDSSIYLCSVALAISGEKLFFGSGTQLSVL.

This clone came up a few times. This chain connects TRBV29-1 to TRBJ2-7; possibly TRBD1 for D (6 bases). This CDR3 contains 13 residues. V lost 4 bases, J lost 7 bases, and 17 bases lay in between. CDR1 and CDR2 from the germline V gene are SQVTM and ANQGSEA. The CDR3 coding sequence is TGCAGCGTTGTTAACAGGGTTTATGGGGAGCAGTACTTC. Translating it yields CSVVNRVYGEQYF.

The chain joins TRBV9 to TRBJ2-3; D is perhaps TRBD2 (5 bases). The CDR3 consists of 15 residues. Germline CDR1 and CDR2: SGDLS and YYNGEE. V dropped 0 bases and J dropped 2 bases, with 10 bases sitting between them. CDR3 in DNA: TGTGCCAGCAGCGTAGCCCCTCGGGACACAGATACGCAGTATTTT. It codes for CASSVAPRDTDTQYF.

This clone was picked up a small number of times. The chain uses TRBV7-8 and TRBJ2-1, with TRBD1 matching 7 bases. Losses at the gene ends were 0 bases for V and 10 bases for J; bases not matched to a gene: 12. Looked up from germline, CDR1 is SGHVS and CDR2 is FQNEAQ. The CDR3 extends over 16 amino acids. This chain's CDR3 is CASSLALLQGKSEQFF. In DNA, the CDR3 is TGTGCCAGCAGCTTAGCGCTCTTACAGGGGAAATCAGAGCAGTTCTTC.

This chain joins TRBV18 and TRBJ2-7; 13 bases fit TRBD2. The CDR3 loop spans 15 amino acids. The V gene end was trimmed by 3 bases and the J gene end by 2 bases; junction bases not matched to a gene: 1. Germline CDR1 is KGHSH and CDR2 is LQKENI. In nucleotides, the CDR3 is TGTGCCAGCTCACCGGGACTAGCGGGAACCTACGAGCAGTACTTC. This encodes CASSPGLAGTYEQYF.

The V call is TRBV10-3, the J call TRBJ2-5; maybe TRBD2 (6 bases). The CDR3 is 13 amino acids. The V end was cut by 8 bases, the J end by 5 bases, with 15 bases between. The germline CDR1 and CDR2 sequences are ENHRY and SYGVKD. This chain's CDR3 is CAIGPGERETQYF. CDR3 DNA: TGTGCCATCGGGCCGGGGGAGCGGGAGACCCAGTACTTC.

The J gene is TRBJ1-3, the V gene TRBV18; D unclear. This CDR3 spans 14 amino acids. Germline-derived CDR1 and CDR2 are KGHSH and LQKENI. Trimming stripped 0 bases from V and 11 bases from J, with 14 bases between. CDR3 residues: CASSPPGQSGPIYF. In DNA form, the CDR3 reads TGTGCCAGCTCACCACCCGGGCAGTCCGGGCCCATATATTTT. The whole variable domain, remainder taken from reference TRBV18 and TRBJ1-3, is NAGVMQNPRHLVRRRGQEARLRCSPMKGHSHVYWYRQLPEEGLKFMVYLQKENIIDESGMPKERFSAEFPKEGPSILRIQQVVRGDSAAYFCASSPPGQSGPIYFGEGSWLTVV.

Notes on this clone: Other DNA sequences in the same sample also yield this CDR3. The chain joins TRBV20-1 to TRBJ2-5; D uncertain. This CDR3 comprises 10 residues. From germline, CDR1 is DFQATT and CDR2 SNEGSKA (reference sequence). V dropped 3 bases and J dropped 5 bases, with 4 bases sitting between them. CDR3 DNA sequence: TGCAGTGCTAGTCAGGAGACCCAGTACTTC. Its protein is CSASQETQYF.

The V gene is TRBV29-1, the J gene TRBJ2-3; 7 nucleotides match TRBD2. Germline-derived CDR1 and CDR2 are SQVTM and ANQGSEA. The CDR3 totals 14 residues. V was clipped by 7 bases and J by 2 bases; unmatched bases: 9. CDR3 region: CSGRLAVATDTQYF. The DNA of the CDR3 is TGCAGCGGCCGCCTAGCGGTCGCCACAGATACGCAGTATTTT.